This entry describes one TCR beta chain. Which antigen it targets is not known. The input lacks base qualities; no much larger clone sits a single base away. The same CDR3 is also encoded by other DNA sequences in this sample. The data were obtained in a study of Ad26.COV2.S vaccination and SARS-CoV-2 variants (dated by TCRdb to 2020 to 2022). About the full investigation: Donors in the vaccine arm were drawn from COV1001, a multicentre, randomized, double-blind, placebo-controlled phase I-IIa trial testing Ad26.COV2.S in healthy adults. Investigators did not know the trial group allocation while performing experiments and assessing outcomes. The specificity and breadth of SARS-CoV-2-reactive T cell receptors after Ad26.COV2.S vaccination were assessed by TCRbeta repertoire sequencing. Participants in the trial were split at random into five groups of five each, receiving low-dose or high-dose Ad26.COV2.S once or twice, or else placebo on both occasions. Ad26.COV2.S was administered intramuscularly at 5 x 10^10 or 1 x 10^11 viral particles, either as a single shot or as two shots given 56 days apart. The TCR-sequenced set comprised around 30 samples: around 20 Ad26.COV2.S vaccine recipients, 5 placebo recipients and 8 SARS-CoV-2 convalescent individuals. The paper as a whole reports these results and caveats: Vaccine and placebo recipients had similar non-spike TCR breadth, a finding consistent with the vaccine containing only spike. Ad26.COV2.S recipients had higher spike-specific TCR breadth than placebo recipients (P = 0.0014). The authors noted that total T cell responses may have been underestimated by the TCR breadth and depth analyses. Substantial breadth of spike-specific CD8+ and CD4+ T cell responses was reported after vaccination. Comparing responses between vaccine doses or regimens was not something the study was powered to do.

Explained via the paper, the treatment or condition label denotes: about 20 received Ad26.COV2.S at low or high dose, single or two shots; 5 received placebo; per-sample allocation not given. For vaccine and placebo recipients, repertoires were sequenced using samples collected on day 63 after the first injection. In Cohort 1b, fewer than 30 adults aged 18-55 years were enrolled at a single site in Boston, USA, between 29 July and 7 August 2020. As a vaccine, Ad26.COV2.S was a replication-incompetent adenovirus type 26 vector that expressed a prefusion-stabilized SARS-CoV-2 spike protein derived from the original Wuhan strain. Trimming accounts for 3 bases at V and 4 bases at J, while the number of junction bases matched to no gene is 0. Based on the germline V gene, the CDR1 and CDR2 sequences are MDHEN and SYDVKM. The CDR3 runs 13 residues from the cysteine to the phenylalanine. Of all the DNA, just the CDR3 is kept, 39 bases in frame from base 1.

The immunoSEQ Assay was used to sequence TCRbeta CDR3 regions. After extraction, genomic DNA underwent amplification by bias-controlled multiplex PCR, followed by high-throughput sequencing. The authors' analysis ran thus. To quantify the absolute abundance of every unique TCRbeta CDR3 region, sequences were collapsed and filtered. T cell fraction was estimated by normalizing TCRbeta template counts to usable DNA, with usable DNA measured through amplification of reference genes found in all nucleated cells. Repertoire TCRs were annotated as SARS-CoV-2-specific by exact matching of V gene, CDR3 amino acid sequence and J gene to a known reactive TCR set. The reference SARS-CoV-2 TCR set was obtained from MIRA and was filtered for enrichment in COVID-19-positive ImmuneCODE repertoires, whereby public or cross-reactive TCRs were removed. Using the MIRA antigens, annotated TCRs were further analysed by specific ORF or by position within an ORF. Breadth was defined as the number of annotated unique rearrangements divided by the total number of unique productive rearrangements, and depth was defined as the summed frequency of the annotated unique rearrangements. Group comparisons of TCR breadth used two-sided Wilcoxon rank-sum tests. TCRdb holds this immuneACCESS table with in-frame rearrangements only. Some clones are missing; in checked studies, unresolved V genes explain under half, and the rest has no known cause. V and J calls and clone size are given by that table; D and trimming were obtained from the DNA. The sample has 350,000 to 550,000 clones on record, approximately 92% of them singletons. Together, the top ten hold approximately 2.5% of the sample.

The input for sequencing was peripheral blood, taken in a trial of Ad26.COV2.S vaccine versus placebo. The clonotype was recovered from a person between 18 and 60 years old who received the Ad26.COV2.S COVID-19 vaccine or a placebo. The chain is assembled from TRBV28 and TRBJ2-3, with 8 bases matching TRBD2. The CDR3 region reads CASSFGGADTQYF. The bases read TGTGCCAGCAGTTTCGGGGGGGCAGATACGCAGTATTTT.